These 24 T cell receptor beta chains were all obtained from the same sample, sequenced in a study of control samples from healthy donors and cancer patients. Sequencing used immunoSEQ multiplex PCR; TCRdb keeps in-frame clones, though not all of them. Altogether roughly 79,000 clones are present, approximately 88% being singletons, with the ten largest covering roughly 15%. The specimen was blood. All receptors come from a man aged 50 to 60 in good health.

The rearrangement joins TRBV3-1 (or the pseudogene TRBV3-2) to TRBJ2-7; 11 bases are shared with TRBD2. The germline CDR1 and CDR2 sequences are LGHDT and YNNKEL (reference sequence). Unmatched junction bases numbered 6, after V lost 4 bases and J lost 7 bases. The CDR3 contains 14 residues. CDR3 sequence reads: CASSRTSGSLEQYF. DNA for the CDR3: TGTGCCAGCAGCCGAACTAGCGGGAGTCTAGAGCAGTACTTC.

The CDR3 DNA sequence: TGTGCCATCAGTGACTTCGTGGGGGAGACCCAGTACTTC. Residues: CAISDFVGETQYF. The chain couples TRBV10-3 to TRBJ2-5; D is uncertain. This CDR3 region has 13 residues. Germline V gene data show CDR1 as ENHRY and CDR2 as SYGVKD. Trimming stripped 3 bases from V and 5 bases from J, with 10 bases between.

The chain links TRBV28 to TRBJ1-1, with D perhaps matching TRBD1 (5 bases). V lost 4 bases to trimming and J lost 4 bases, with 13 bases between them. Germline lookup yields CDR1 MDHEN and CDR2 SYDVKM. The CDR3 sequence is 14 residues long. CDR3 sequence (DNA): TGTGCCAGCAGTTGGGGCAGGGCGGTCACTGAAGCTTTCTTT. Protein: CASSWGRAVTEAFF.

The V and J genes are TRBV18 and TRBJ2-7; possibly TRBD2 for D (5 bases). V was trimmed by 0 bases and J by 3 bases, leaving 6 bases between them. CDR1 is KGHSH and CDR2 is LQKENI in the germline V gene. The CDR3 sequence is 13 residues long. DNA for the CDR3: TGTGCCAGCTCACCACCCGGGATCTACGAGCAGTACTTC. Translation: CASSPPGIYEQYF.

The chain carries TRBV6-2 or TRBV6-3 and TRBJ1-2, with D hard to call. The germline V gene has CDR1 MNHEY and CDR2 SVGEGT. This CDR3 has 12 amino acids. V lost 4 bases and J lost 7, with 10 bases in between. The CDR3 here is CASSFGGVGYTF. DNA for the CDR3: TGTGCCAGCAGTTTCGGTGGGGTTGGCTACACCTTC.

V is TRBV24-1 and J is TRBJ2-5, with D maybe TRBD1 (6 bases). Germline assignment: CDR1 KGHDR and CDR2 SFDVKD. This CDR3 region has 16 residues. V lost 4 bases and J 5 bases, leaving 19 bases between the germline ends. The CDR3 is CATSETDSAGWETQYF. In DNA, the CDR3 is TGTGCCACCAGTGAAACGGACAGTGCAGGTTGGGAGACCCAGTACTTC.

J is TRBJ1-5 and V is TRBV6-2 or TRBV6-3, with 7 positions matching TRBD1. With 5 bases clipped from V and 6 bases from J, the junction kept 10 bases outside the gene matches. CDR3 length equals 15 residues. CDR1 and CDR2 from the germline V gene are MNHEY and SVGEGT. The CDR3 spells CASSPPTGLGQPQHF. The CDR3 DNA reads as TGTGCCAGCAGTCCCCCGACAGGGTTGGGTCAGCCCCAGCATTTT.

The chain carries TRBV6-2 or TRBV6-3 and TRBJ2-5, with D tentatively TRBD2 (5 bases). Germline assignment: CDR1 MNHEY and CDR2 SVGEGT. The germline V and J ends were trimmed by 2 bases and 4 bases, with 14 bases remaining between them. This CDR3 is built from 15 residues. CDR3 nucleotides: TGTGCCAGCAGTTACGACCGGGGTTGGGGAGAGACCCAGTACTTC. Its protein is CASSYDRGWGETQYF.

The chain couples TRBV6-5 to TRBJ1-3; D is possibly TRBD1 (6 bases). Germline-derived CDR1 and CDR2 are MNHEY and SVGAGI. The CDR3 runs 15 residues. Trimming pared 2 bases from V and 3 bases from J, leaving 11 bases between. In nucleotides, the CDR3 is TGTGCCAGCAGTTACCGGGGGGGCAGTGGAAACACCATATATTTT. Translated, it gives CASSYRGGSGNTIYF.

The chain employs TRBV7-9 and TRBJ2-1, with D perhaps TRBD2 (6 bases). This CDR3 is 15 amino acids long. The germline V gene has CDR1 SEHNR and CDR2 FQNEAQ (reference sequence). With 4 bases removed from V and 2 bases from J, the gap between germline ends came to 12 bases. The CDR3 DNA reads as TGTGCCAGCAGCTGGGACTCCCCGGCCTACAATGAGCAGTTCTTC. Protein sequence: CASSWDSPAYNEQFF.

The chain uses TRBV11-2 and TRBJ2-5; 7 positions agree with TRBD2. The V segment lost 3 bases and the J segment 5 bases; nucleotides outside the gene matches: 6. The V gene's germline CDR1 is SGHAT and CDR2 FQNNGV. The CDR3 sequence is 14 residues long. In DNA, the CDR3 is TGTGCCAGCAGCTTTCAAGCGGGACCGGAGACCCAGTACTTC. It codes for CASSFQAGPETQYF.

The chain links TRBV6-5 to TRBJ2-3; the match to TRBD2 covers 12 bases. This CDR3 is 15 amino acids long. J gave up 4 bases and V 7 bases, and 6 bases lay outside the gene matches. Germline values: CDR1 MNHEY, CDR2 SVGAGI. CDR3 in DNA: TGTGCCAGCAATATTCTAGCGGGAGGGCCAGATACGCAGTATTTT. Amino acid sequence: CASNILAGGPDTQYF.

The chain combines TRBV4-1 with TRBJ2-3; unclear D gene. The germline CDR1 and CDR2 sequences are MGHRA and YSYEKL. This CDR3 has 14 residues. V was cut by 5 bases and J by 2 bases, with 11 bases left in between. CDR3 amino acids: CASSDRGDTDTQYF. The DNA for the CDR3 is TGCGCCAGCAGCGATCGTGGGGACACAGATACGCAGTATTTT.

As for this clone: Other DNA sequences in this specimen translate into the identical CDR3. The CDR3 coding sequence is TGCGCCAGCAGCTTGGATACCGGGGGCTCCTACGAGCAGTACTTC. As protein: CASSLDTGGSYEQYF. The chain recombines TRBV5-1 with TRBJ2-7; TRBD2 is a possible D gene (6 bases). The CDR3 sequence is 15 residues long. The V end was cut by 0 bases, the J end by 0 bases, with 10 bases between. CDR1 is SGHRS and CDR2 is YFSETQ in the germline V gene.

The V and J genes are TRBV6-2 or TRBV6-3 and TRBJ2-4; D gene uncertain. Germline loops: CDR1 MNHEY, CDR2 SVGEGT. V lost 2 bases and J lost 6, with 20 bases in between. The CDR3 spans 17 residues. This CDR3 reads CASSYRSAQGFGNIQYF. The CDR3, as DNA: TGTGCCAGCAGTTACCGATCGGCGCAAGGGTTTGGAAACATTCAGTACTTC.

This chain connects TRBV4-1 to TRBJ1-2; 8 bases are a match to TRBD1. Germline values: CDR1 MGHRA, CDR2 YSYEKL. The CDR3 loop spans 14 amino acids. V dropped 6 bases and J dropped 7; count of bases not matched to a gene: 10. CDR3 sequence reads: CASSEGQGAGGYTF. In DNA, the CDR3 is TGCGCCAGCAGTGAAGGGCAGGGGGCAGGTGGCTACACCTTC.

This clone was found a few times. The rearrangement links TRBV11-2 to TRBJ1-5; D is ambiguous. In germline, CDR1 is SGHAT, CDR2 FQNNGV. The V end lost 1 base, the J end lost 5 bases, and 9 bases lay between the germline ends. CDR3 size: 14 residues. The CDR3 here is CASSLVGRDQPQHF. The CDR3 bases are TGTGCCAGCAGCTTAGTAGGACGCGATCAGCCCCAGCATTTT.

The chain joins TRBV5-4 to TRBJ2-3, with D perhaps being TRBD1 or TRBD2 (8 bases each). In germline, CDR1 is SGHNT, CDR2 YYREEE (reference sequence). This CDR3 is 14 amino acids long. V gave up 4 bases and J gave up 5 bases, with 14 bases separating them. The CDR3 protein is CASSRSGTGDTQYF. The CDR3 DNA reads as TGTGCCAGCAGCCGTAGCGGGACAGGAGATACGCAGTATTTT.

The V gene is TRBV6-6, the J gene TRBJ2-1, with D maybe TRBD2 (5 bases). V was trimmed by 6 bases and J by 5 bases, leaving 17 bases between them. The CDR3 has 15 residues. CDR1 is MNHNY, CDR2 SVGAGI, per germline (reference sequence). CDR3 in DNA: TGTGCCAGCAGCCTCACTAGTCTATCTCACAATGAGCAGTTCTTC. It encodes CASSLTSLSHNEQFF.

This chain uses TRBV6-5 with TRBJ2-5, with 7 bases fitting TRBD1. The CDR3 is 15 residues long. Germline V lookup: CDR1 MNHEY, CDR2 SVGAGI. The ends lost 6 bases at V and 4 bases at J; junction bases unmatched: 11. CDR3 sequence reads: CASRAAGTVGETQYF. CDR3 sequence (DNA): TGTGCCAGCAGAGCCGCCGGGACAGTCGGAGAGACCCAGTACTTC.

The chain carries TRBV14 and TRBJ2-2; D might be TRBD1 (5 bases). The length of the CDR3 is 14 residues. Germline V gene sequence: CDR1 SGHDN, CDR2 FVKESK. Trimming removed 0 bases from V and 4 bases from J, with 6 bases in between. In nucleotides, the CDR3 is TGTGCCAGCAGCCAAGAGGGGCCCACCGGGGAGCTGTTTTTT. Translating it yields CASSQEGPTGELFF.

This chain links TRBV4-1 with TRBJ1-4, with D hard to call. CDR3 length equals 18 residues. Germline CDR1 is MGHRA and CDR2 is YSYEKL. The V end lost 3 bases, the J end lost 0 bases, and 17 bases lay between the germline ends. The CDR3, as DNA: TGCGCCAGCAGCCAGGCCCGGGCCCAGATTACAACTAATGAAAAACTGTTTTTT. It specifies CASSQARAQITTNEKLFF.

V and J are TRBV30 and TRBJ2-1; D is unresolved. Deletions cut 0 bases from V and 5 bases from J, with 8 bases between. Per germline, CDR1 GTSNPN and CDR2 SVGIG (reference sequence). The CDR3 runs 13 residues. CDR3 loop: CAWSVGLNNEQFF. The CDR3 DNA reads TGTGCCTGGAGTGTCGGCCTTAACAATGAGCAGTTCTTC.

The CDR3 loop reads CATSTGGNGANVLTF. CDR3 DNA sequence: TGTGCCACCTCGACAGGGGGGAATGGGGCCAACGTCCTGACTTTC. The gene calls are TRBV24-1 and TRBJ2-6, with 9 positions matching TRBD1. The CDR3 extends over 15 amino acids. Germline V lookup: CDR1 KGHDR, CDR2 SFDVKD. Trimming at V came to 9 bases and at J to 3 bases, leaving 5 bases not matched to a gene.